Below, 20 T cell receptor beta chains from the same sample are listed, as sequenced in a study of blood T cell repertoires in COVID-19. The method was immunoSEQ multiplex PCR; TCRdb's version includes in-frame clones alone and lacks a portion of them. The data show under 350,000 clones, about 87% seen once. Sequencing was carried out using peripheral blood. These receptors all come from an older man with acute or convalescent COVID-19.

About this clone itself: Other DNA variants within this sample encode the same CDR3. V gene TRBV2 combines with J gene TRBJ1-5, with D perhaps matching TRBD1 (6 bases). Germline V gene data show CDR1 as SNHLY and CDR2 as FYNNEI. This CDR3 contains 13 residues. V lost 5 bases, J lost 4 bases, and 9 bases lay in between. The CDR3 here is CASSPDRNQPQHF. CDR3 coding DNA: TGTGCCAGCAGTCCTGACAGGAATCAGCCCCAGCATTTT.

The chain recombines TRBV7-9 with TRBJ2-3; 10 nucleotides match TRBD2. Germline CDR1 reads SEHNR; CDR2 reads FQNEAQ (reference sequence). V shed 3 bases, J shed 7 bases, and the junction held 4 bases outside the gene matches. The CDR3 has 14 amino acids. CDR3 protein: CASSFTGLANTQYF. The CDR3 DNA reads TGTGCCAGCAGCTTTACGGGACTAGCGAATACGCAGTATTTT. The full variable domain, rest sourced from reference TRBV7-9 and TRBJ2-3, is DTGVSQNPRHKITKRGQNVTFRCDPISEHNRLYWYRQTLGQGPEFLTYFQNEAQLEKSRLLSDRFSAERPKGSFSTLEIQRTEQGDSAMYLCASSFTGLANTQYFGPGTRLTVL.

This clone has a handful of counts. The chain joins TRBV12-5 to TRBJ2-3, with unresolved D. Germline CDR1 LGHNT, CDR2 FRNRAP. The length of the CDR3 is 15 residues. V lost 1 base and J lost 4, with 12 bases in between. The CDR3 sequence: CASGLGLESADTQYF. CDR3 nucleotide sequence: TGTGCTAGTGGTTTGGGGTTAGAGAGCGCAGATACGCAGTATTTT.

The chain combines TRBV12-3 or TRBV12-4 with TRBJ1-1; D gene ambiguous. The CDR3 length is 13 residues. V shed 6 bases and J shed 2 bases, with 10 bases lying between them. The CDR3, as DNA: TGTGCCAGCAGCTGGGCCCAAAACACTGAAGCTTTCTTT. Its protein product is CASSWAQNTEAFF.

CDR3 residues: CASSQDGQGPTGELFF. CDR3 DNA: TGTGCCAGCAGCCAAGACGGGCAGGGCCCCACCGGGGAGCTGTTTTTT. This chain links TRBV4-2 with TRBJ2-2; perhaps TRBD1 as D (5 bases). The CDR3 length is 16 residues. The V end was cut by 0 bases, the J end by 4 bases, with 12 bases between. In germline, CDR1 is LGHNA, CDR2 YNFKEQ.

The gene calls are TRBV5-6 and TRBJ1-5; 7 nucleotides align to TRBD1. The CDR3 contains 14 residues. CDR1 and CDR2 (germline): SGHDT, YYEEEE. The junction had 5 bases not matched to a gene; V was cut back by 4 bases and J by 4 bases. Here the CDR3 reads CASSRDRDNQPQHF. In DNA, the CDR3 is TGTGCCAGCAGCCGGGACAGAGATAATCAGCCCCAGCATTTT.

V usage is TRBV15 and J usage is TRBJ2-3, with 8 bases aligning to TRBD2. The CDR3 covers 14 residues. The trim removed 6 bases at V and 3 bases at J, leaving 5 bases unmatched. The germline V gene encodes CDR1 LNHNV and CDR2 YYDKDF (reference sequence). The CDR3 nucleotides read TGTGCCACCAGGCCGGGACTAGGTACAGATACGCAGTATTTT. Protein: CATRPGLGTDTQYF.

This clone was counted once. The genes are TRBV15 and TRBJ2-7; D is possibly TRBD1 (6 bases). Germline assignment: CDR1 LNHNV and CDR2 YYDKDF (reference sequence). The CDR3 has 12 amino acids. With 5 bases removed from V and 7 bases from J, the gap between germline ends came to 12 bases. For the CDR3, the DNA is TGTGCCACCAGCGTCAGGGGCTATGAGCAGTACTTC. Protein: CATSVRGYEQYF.

The rearrangement uses TRBV5-5 and TRBJ1-3, with 8 bases fitting TRBD1. Per the germline V gene, CDR1 is SGHKS and CDR2 is YYEKEE (reference sequence). CDR3 length: 17 residues. Trimming at V came to 3 bases and at J to 4 bases, leaving 12 bases not matched to a gene. Written as DNA, the CDR3 is TGTGCCAGCAGCTCAGAGGCCTCCCGACAGGGGGGAAACACCATATATTTT. This sequence encodes CASSSEASRQGGNTIYF.

The chain carries TRBV28 and TRBJ2-3, with TRBD2 matching over 9 bases. Germline V gives CDR1 MDHEN, CDR2 SYDVKM. The CDR3 loop spans 15 amino acids. V gave up 4 bases and J gave up 2 bases; unmatched junction bases: 4. CDR3 coding DNA: TGTGCCAGCAGTTCCCTAGCGGGGTACACAGATACGCAGTATTTT. Translated, it gives CASSSLAGYTDTQYF. The entire variable domain, with the rest obtained from reference TRBV28 and TRBJ2-3, is as follows: DVKVTQSSRYLVKRTGEKVFLECVQDMDHENMFWYRQDPGLGLRLIYFSYDVKMKEKGDIPEGYSVSREKKERFSLILESASTNQTSMYLCASSSLAGYTDTQYFGPGTRLTVL.

This clone occurred once. The chain has TRBV7-9 and TRBJ2-7; 11 nucleotides line up with TRBD1. The CDR3 has 16 residues. Unmatched junction bases numbered 9, after V lost 5 bases and J lost 3 bases. The germline gives CDR1 SEHNR, CDR2 FQNEAQ (reference sequence). The CDR3 bases are TGTGCCAGCAGCCTGGGGACAGGGGGTAACGACTACGAGCAGTACTTC. Translation gives CASSLGTGGNDYEQYF.

The rearrangement uses TRBV5-1 and TRBJ2-5; the D gene is possibly TRBD2 (5 bases). Trimming took off 2 bases at V and 5 bases at J, with 10 bases between the two ends. Germline V gene data show CDR1 as SGHRS and CDR2 as YFSETQ. The CDR3 sequence is 13 residues long. The CDR3 spells CASSLIPGETQYF. As DNA, the CDR3 is TGCGCCAGCAGCTTAATTCCGGGGGAGACCCAGTACTTC.

V and J are TRBV7-8 and TRBJ2-4; tentatively, D is TRBD1 (5 bases). This CDR3 spans 15 amino acids. Germline-derived CDR1 and CDR2 are SGHVS and FQNEAQ. The ends were cut back, 1 base at V and 3 bases at J, with 10 bases in the middle. The CDR3 loop reads CASSLEGIGKNIQYF. CDR3 coding DNA: TGTGCCAGCAGCTTAGAGGGGATCGGCAAAAACATTCAGTACTTC.

The V and J genes are TRBV6-5 and TRBJ2-7, with D hard to call. CDR1 and CDR2 (germline): MNHEY, SVGAGI. The germline V and J ends were trimmed by 0 bases and 2 bases, with 14 bases remaining between them. The CDR3 extends over 16 amino acids. The CDR3 DNA sequence: TGTGCCAGCAGTTACTCGGGCTCCCGGAATCCCTACGAGCAGTACTTC. This codes for CASSYSGSRNPYEQYF.

The chain joins TRBV9 to TRBJ2-2; possibly TRBD2 for D (5 bases). In germline, CDR1 is SGDLS, CDR2 YYNGEE. The CDR3 covers 14 residues. The V and J ends lost 2 bases and 6 bases respectively, with 11 bases between them. CDR3 protein: CASSVYSEPGELFF. The CDR3 DNA follows: TGTGCCAGCAGCGTTTATAGCGAACCCGGGGAGCTGTTTTTT.

The gene calls are TRBV5-4 and TRBJ2-3, with 8 bases matching TRBD2. This CDR3 is 15 amino acids long. CDR1 SGHNT and CDR2 YYREEE come from the germline V gene (reference sequence). With V trimmed by 4 bases and J by 4 bases, 8 bases remained unmatched. The CDR3 sequence is CASSPPAGVPDTQYF. The CDR3 DNA reads TGTGCCAGCAGCCCCCCAGCGGGAGTACCAGATACGCAGTATTTT.

V gene TRBV5-1 combines with J gene TRBJ2-1, with 11 bases fitting TRBD1. The germline CDR1 and CDR2 sequences are SGHRS and YFSETQ. This CDR3 comprises 16 residues. V was clipped by 2 bases and J by 10 bases; unmatched bases: 11. The CDR3 DNA is TGCGCCAGCAGCTTTACCGGGACAGGGGGACCTCGGGAGCAGTTCTTC. This encodes CASSFTGTGGPREQFF.

The chain has TRBV27 and TRBJ2-1; 7 bases are shared with TRBD2. This CDR3 region has 15 residues. Germline CDR1 and CDR2: MNHEY and SMNVEV (reference sequence). The ends lost 7 bases at V and 4 bases at J; junction bases unmatched: 10. The CDR3 nucleotides read TGTGCCAGCAATACTCGACTAGCCGGGTACAATGAGCAGTTCTTC. Its protein product is CASNTRLAGYNEQFF.

The genes are TRBV24-1 and TRBJ2-6; D is ambiguous. Deletions cut 5 bases from V and 0 bases from J, with 7 bases between. CDR3 length: 15 amino acids. Germline assignment: CDR1 KGHDR and CDR2 SFDVKD. The CDR3 DNA follows: TGTGCCACCAGTGGTCTGGCCTCTGGGGCCAACGTCCTGACTTTC. Translating it yields CATSGLASGANVLTF.

The CDR3 region has the DNA TGTGCCAGTAGTATCTCAGGGTCTAATCAGCCCCAGCATTTT. This gives the protein CASSISGSNQPQHF. The gene calls are TRBV19 and TRBJ1-5; possibly TRBD1 for D (5 bases). The V and J ends lost 3 bases and 4 bases respectively, with 10 bases between them. Germline V lookup: CDR1 LNHDA, CDR2 SQIVND (reference sequence). The CDR3 length is 14 residues.